The T cell receptor (beta chain) under discussion was sequenced for a study of T-cell reconstitution after alpha-beta-depleted transplantation in children. The V end was cut by 4 bases, the J end by 0 bases, with 14 bases between. CDR1 and CDR2 (germline): SGDLS, YYNGEE. This CDR3 is 16 amino acids long. This clonotype was counted a few times. Library preparation (for TCRbeta) was performed with unique molecular identifiers. In TCRdb, the PCR reads were re-called with MiXCR into one record per CDR3 protein. The data show some 290,000 distinct CDR3 sequences, approximately 9.8% seen once. This TCR was sampled from a human donor who donated a stem cell graft to a child with SCID. The specimen comprised PBMCs from the stem cell graft donor, sampled from the stem cell graft. This sequence joins TRBV9 and TRBJ1-3, with D hard to call. The CDR3 protein is CASSLAPGFSGNTIYF. For the CDR3, the DNA is TGTGCCAGCAGCTTGGCCCCGGGTTTCTCTGGAAACACCATATATTTT.